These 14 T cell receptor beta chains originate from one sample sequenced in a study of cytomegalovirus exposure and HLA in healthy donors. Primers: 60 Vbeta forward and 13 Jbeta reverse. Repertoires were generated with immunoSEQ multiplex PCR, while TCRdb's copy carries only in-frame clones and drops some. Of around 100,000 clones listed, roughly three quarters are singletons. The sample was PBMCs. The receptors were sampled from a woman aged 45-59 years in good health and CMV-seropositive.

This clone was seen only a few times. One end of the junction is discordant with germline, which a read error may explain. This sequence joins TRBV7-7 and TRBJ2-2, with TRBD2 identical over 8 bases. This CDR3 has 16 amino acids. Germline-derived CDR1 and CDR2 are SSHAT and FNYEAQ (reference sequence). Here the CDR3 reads CASSQTGTSVSGELFF. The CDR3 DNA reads TGTGCTAGCAGCCAGACCGGGACTAGTGTCTCCGGGGAGCTGTTTTTT.

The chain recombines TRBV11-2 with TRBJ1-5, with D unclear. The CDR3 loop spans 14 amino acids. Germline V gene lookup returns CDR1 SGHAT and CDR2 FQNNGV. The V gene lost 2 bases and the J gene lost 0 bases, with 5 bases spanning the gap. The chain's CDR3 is CASSLSLSNQPQHF. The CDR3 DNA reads TGTGCCAGCAGCTTATCCCTTAGCAATCAGCCCCAGCATTTT.

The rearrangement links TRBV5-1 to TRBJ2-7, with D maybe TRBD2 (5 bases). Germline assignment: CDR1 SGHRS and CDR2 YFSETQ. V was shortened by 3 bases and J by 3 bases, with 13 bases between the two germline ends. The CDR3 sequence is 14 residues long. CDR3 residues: CASSYGNRDYEQYF. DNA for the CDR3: TGCGCCAGCAGCTACGGGAATCGCGACTACGAGCAGTACTTC.

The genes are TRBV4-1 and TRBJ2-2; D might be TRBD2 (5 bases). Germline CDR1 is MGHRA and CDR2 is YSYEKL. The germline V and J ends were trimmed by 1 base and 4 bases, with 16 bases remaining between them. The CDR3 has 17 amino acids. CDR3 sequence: CASSQGGGEAGTGELFF. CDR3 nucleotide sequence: TGCGCCAGCAGCCAAGGAGGCGGAGAGGCGGGCACCGGGGAGCTGTTTTTT.

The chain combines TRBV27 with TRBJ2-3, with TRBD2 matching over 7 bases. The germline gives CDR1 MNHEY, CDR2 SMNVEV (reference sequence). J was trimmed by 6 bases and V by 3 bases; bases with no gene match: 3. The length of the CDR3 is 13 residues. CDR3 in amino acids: CASSFGGGDTQYF. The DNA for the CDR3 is TGTGCCAGCAGTTTTGGGGGAGGGGATACGCAGTATTTT.

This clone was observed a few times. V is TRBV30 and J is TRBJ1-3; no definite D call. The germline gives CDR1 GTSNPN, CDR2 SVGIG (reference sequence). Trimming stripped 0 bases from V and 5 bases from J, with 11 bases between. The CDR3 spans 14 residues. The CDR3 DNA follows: TGTGCCTGGAGTGTATACAGTGTAAGAAACACCATATATTTT. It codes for CAWSVYSVRNTIYF.

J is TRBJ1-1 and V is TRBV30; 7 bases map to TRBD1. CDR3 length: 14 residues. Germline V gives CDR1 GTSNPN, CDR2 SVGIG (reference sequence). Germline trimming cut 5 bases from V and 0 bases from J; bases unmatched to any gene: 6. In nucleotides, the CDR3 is TGTGCCTGGCGAAGGGACAGATTGAACACTGAAGCTTTCTTT. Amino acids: CAWRRDRLNTEAFF.

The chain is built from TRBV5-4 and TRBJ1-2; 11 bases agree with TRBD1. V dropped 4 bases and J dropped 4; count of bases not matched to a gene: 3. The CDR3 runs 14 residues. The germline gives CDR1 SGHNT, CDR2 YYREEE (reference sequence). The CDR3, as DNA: TGTGCCAGCAGCCCGGGACAGGGGGGCTATGGCTACACCTTC. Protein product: CASSPGQGGYGYTF.

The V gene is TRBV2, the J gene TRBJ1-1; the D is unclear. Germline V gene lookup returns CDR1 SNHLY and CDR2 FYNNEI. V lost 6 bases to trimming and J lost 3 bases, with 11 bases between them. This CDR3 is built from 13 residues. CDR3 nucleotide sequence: TGTGCCAGCAGGAACTGGGGAGACACTGAAGCTTTCTTT. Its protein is CASRNWGDTEAFF.

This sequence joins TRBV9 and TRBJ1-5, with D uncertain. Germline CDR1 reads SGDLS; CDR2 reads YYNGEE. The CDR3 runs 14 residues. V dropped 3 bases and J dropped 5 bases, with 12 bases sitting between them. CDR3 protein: CASSEAGTYQPQHF. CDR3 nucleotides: TGTGCCAGCAGCGAGGCGGGAACTTATCAGCCCCAGCATTTT.

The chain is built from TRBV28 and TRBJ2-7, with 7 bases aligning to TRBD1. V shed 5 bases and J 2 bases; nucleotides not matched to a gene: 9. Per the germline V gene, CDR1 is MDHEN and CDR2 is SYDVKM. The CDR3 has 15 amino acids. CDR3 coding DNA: TGTGCCAGCAGTCCCACCGGACAGGTGGCCTACGAGCAGTACTTC. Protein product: CASSPTGQVAYEQYF.

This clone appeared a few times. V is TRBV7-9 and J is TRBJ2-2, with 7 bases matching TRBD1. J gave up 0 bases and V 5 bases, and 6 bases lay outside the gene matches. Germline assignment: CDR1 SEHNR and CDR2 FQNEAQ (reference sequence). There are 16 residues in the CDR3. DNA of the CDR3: TGTGCCAGCAGCCCTGACGGGACAGCGAACACCGGGGAGCTGTTTTTT. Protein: CASSPDGTANTGELFF.

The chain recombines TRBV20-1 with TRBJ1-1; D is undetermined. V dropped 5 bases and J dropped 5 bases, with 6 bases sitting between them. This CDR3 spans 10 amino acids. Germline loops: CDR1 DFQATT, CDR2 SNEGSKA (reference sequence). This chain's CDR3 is CSASATEAFF. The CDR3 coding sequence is TGCAGTGCTTCTGCGACTGAAGCTTTCTTT.

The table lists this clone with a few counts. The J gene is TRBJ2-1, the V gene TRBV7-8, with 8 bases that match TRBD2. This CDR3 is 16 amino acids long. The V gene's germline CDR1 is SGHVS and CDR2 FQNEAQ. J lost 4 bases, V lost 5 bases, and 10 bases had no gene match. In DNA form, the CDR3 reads TGTGCCAGCAGCCGCCCGGGACTAGTAATTTACAATGAGCAGTTCTTC. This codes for CASSRPGLVIYNEQFF.